This T cell receptor beta chain came from a study of cytomegalovirus exposure and HLA in healthy donors (dated by TCRdb to between 2016 and 2019). In the study overall: In an earlier analysis of 587 of the donors, less than 350 Gb of sequence data and 90 million to 120 million unique TCR beta sequences from roughly 190 million T cells were reported. An early release covering about 600 HLA-typed donors comprised approximately 290 gigabases of sequencing data and 85 million or so unique TCR sequences. The genetic ancestry cluster associated with self-reported Caucasian donors included roughly four fifths of the approximately 400 genotyped donors. The study aimed to test whether signatures of past pathogen exposure could be identified by cataloging public T cell receptors. The study profiled the T cell repertoires of 500 to 800 subjects by immunosequencing and related them to cytomegalovirus serostatus. A separate validation cohort of roughly 110 different subjects was used in addition to the roughly 700-subject first cohort. The study combined high-throughput TCR immunosequencing, statistical association of individual TCRs with disease status, and machine learning to predict cytomegalovirus infection status. A later analysis re-examined previously published TCR beta repertoires from more than 650 donors and added high-resolution HLA genotyping to investigate patterns of TCR occurrence. In the later analysis, no new phenotypic data were used to find candidate immune exposures; instead, reliance was placed on TCR beta sequences and their occurrence across donors. In an earlier analysis of several hundred of the donors, high-throughput TCR beta sequencing was used to judge whether each TCR beta V gene segment behaved as functional or pseudogenic. Donor age, sex, ethnicity and CMV serostatus were compiled alongside the repertoire data. A later genetic analysis used genome-wide SNP genotypes for about three fifths of the 666 donors, treating that subset as a discovery cohort. All discovery cohort repertoires had been generated using a single sequencing platform. Class I and class II HLA loci were covered by the typing at four-digit resolution. The number of donors typed differed by locus, with roughly 620-630 for A, B, C, DRB1 and DQB1, around 500 for DQA1, approximately 570 for DPA1, and over 400 for DPB1. About five DR-DQ haplotypes were treated as single units for association and clustering because of strong linkage in the cohort. On average, approximately 250,000 unique TCR beta nucleotide sequences were sequenced per donor among some 430 genotyped donors of the cohort, with roughly 20% of those sequences being non-productive. What the authors observed across the whole study: In vitro tests confirmed that a few of the cytomegalovirus-associated TCR beta chains recognize cytomegalovirus antigens. A further reported finding was that TCR beta sequences accurately predicted the HLA-A and HLA-B alleles for most subjects in the first cohort. About 15 rarely observed V segments, including chromosome 9 orphons, were excluded from the earlier analysis of just under 600 of the donors because counts were too low. Specific HLA alleles were associated with more than 15,000 TCR beta sequences at a false discovery rate of 0.05 in a later analysis. Strong co-occurrence of HLA alleles, especially DR and DQ, made assigning TCR associations to individual alleles difficult. According to the authors, the approach could potentially be generalized to other disease states and immunological phenotypes. CMV serostatus was the only immune exposure information available for the cohort. A cluster of highly shared sequence variants was judged likely to be a technical artifact of the sequencing pipeline. According to a later analysis, TCR association rates differed among HLA loci, with DRB1 alleles showing the most associated TCRs and HLA-C alleles showing the fewest. In the study, 150 to 200 TCR beta chains were listed as associated with cytomegalovirus. In a later genetic analysis, a missense DCLRE1C variant was associated with V-gene and J-gene trimming of TCR beta chains, and the association was replicated in an independent cohort. In both the original and validation cohorts, the classifier was reported to diagnose cytomegalovirus status with high specificity and sensitivity. Correlated functional status among segregating V segments might be attributable to linkage disequilibrium, but an unknown experimental factor could not be ruled out. HLA typing was unavailable for some donors at each locus, so association tests used only the typed subset. In a later analysis, HLA-associated TCR beta chains showed more clonal expansion and lower generation probabilities than non-associated chains that were equally common. A later analysis reported that several top co-occurrence clusters appeared linked to parvovirus B19, influenza, CMV and Epstein-Barr virus. A later genetic analysis reported fewer N-insertions in productive TCRs among donors in an Asian-associated ancestry cluster than the roughly 620-donor mean. The presence/absence analyses assumed that sequencing depth was roughly uniform across donors, and that assumption may not be true. Some IMGT-functional V segments, including TRBV6-2 and TRBV6-3, could not be told apart with the 87-base-pair reads, so those segments were excluded. A later analysis found that most CMV-associated TCR beta chains appeared HLA-restricted, with HLA associations seemingly driven largely by CMV exposure. Most TCR sequences were observed very rarely across donors, whereas some public TCRs were present in many individuals. In this cohort, only TCR beta chains were sequenced, and detectable features were limited by the absence of alpha or paired-chain data. An earlier analysis of approximately 590 of the donors showed that most TCR beta V segments appeared in productive rearrangements either about 87% or about 30% of the time, which broadly matched IMGT annotations.

The library relied on the immunoSEQ multiplex PCR assay. A mixture of 60 forward primers for TCR Vbeta segments and 13 reverse primers for TCR Jbeta segments was used in the multiplex PCR. Amplification of the CDR3 region of rearranged TCR beta genes was performed with a multiplex PCR assay on genomic DNA. The amplified TCR beta libraries were sequenced on the Illumina HiSeq System as 87-base-pair reads. The source study handled its data this way. In a later analysis, tens of millions of unique TCR beta chains were counted across the roughly 610 repertoires, and around 11 million of these chains were shared by at least two donors. To remove PCR and sequencing errors, raw reads were error-corrected and collapsed into unique sequences using a nearest-neighbor algorithm that merged closely related sequences. To assign V, D and J gene segments, CDR3 sequences were aligned to IMGT reference sequences. For a sequence to be retained, a match of at least six nucleotides to both a V gene segment and a J gene segment was required. Rearrangements were classified as productive when the CDR3 lacked stop codons and remained in frame with V and J, and all other rearrangements were classified as non-productive. Following IMGT convention, CDR3 was defined as the stretch from the second conserved V-encoded cysteine up to the conserved J-encoded phenylalanine. The earlier analysis of approximately 590 of the donors excluded any sequence lacking an unambiguous match to a single V gene segment. An earlier analysis of roughly 590 of the donors called V segments functional above 56.7% productive rearrangements and segregating when the between-donor standard deviation exceeded 5%. A statistical classification framework was developed to diagnose cytomegalovirus status using the catalog of TCR beta chain sequences. V and J gene assignment, in a later analysis, came from comparing TCR nucleotide sequences with IMGT/GENE-DB human TR gene sequences. In a later analysis, CDR3 sequences and most-parsimonious VDJ recombination scenarios were assigned using the TCRdist pipeline. In a later analysis, each TCR beta chain was defined by its CDR3 amino acid sequence together with its V-gene family, and reads lacking a unique V-gene family were excluded. To address suspected cross-contamination and a sequencing artifact, a later analysis removed a few hundred highly shared, low-generation-probability nucleotide sequences. A later analysis calculated a clonal expansion index for each public chain from normalized within-repertoire ranks of inferred template counts. In a later analysis, generation probabilities were computed using a VDJ recombination model fitted to out-of-frame rearrangements, and the results were checked against IGoR. Hypergeometric tests were used in a later analysis to score TCR-TCR, TCR-HLA and TCR-CMV co-occurrence, with a repertoire-size bias correction applied to the TCR pairs. A later analysis estimated false discovery rates by permuting HLA or CMV assignments 20 times. In a later analysis, co-occurring TCRs were grouped using DBSCAN, and TCRdist sequence similarity was added for clustering within HLA-allele-positive subsets. Repertoires with fewer than 30,000 or more than 120,000 public chains were left out of co-occurrence clustering, as were about 5 repertoires with anomalous nucleotide sharing. TCRdb limited this immuneACCESS table to in-frame rearrangements with V and J called. A share of clones is missing; checked studies link under half to unresolved V genes, and the rest is unexplained. That table is the source of V, J and clone size, and D and trimming were worked out from the DNA. For this sample there are approximately 150,000 clones; around 65% appear just once. Of the sample, 3% falls within the top ten clones.

V is cut by 5 bases and J by 2 bases, and the space between the germline ends is 11 bases. CDR1 is given as SGHNT and CDR2 as YENEEA, both from the germline V gene. The CDR3 starts with the cysteine, ends with the phenylalanine, and has 14 residues. Only the CDR3 DNA is retained, 42 bases long and in frame from the first base. In regard to this clone: This clone's antigen is unknown. There are no base qualities to consult, and no much larger clone falls within one base.

The cohort comprised 670 or so healthy bone marrow donors. Cohort members were all nominally healthy when sampled, although unrecorded immune exposures were likely present. The donor was CMV seropositive and was included in the group of 250 to 300 seropositive cohort members. Every donor gave a peripheral blood sample, and the peripheral blood mononuclear cells from that sample were used for TCR beta sequencing. The Qiagen DNeasy Blood Extraction Kit was used to extract genomic DNA from the blood cell samples. The sequenced material came from PBMCs. This TCR derives from a woman aged 25 to 39 in good health and CMV-seropositive. The chain is assembled from TRBV11-3 and TRBJ2-3; the D gene is possibly TRBD2, with 6 bases matching. The CDR3 loop reads CASSAGGITDTQYF. The nucleotide sequence is TGTGCCAGCAGCGCCGGAGGGATCACAGATACGCAGTATTTT.